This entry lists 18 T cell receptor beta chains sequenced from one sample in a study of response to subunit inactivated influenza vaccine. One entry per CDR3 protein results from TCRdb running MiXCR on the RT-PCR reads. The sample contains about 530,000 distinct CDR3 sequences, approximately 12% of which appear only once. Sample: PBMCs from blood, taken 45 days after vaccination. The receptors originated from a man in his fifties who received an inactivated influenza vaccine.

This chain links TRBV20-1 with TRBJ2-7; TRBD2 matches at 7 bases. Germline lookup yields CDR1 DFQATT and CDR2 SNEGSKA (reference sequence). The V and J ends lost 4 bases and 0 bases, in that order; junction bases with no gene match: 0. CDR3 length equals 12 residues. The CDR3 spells CSAKRDSYEQYF. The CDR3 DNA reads TGCAGTGCTAAGCGGGACTCCTACGAGCAGTACTTC.

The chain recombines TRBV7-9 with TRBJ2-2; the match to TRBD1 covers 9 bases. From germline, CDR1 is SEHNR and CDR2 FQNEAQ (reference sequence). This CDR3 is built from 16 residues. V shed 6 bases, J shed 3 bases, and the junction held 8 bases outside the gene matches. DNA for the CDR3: TGTGCCAGCAGTGGTCCGGGACAGGGCTACACCGGGGAGCTGTTTTTT. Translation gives CASSGPGQGYTGELFF.

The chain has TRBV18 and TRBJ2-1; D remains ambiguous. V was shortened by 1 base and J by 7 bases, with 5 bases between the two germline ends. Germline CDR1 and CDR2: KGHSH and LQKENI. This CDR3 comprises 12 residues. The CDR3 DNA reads TGTGCCAGCTCACCACATGGAAATGAGCAGTTCTTC. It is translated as CASSPHGNEQFF.

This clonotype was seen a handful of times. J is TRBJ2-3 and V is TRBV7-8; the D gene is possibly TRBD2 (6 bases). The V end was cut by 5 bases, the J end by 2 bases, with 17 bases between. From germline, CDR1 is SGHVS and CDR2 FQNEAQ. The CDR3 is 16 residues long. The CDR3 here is CASSRLGGSVTDTQYF. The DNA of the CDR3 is TGTGCCAGCAGCCGCCTCGGAGGGTCCGTCACAGATACGCAGTATTTT.

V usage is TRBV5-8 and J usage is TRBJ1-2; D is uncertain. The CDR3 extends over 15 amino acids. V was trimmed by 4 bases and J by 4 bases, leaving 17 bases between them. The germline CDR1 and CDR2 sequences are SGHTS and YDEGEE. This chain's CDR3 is CASSPAIPGIYGYTF. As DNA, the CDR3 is TGTGCCAGCAGCCCGGCGATTCCCGGGATCTATGGCTACACCTTC.

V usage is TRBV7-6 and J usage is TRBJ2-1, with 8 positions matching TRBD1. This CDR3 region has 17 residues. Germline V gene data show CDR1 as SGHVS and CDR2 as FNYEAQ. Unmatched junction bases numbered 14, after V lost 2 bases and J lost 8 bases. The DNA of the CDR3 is TGTGCCAGCAGCTTATTAGGGCGTCGGACAGGGTTGGATGAGCAGTTCTTC. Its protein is CASSLLGRRTGLDEQFF.

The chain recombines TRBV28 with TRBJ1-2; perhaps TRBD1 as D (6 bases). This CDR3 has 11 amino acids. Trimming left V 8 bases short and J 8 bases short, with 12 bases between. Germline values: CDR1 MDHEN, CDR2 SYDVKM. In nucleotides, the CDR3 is TGTGCCAGCTCAGGGGTGGACGGCTACACCTTC. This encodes CASSGVDGYTF.

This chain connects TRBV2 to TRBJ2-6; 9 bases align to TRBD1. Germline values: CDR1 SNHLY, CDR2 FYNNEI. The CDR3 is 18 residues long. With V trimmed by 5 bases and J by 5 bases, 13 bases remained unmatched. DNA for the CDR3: TGTGCCAGCAGTTTAGGGACAGGGAAAATTATTCGGGCCAACGTCCTGACTTTC. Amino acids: CASSLGTGKIIRANVLTF.

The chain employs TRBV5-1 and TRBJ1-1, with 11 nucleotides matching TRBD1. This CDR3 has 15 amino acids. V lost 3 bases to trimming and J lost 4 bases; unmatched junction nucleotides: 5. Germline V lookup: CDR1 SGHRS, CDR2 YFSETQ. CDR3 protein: CASSWTGGSGTEAFF. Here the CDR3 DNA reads TGCGCCAGCAGCTGGACAGGGGGCTCGGGCACTGAAGCTTTCTTT.

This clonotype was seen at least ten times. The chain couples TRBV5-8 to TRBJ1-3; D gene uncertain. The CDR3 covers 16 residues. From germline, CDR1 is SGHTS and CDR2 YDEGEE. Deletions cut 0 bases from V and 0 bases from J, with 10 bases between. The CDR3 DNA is TGTGCCAGCAGCTTGGGTAGGGTGTTCTCTGGAAACACCATATATTTT. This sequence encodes CASSLGRVFSGNTIYF.

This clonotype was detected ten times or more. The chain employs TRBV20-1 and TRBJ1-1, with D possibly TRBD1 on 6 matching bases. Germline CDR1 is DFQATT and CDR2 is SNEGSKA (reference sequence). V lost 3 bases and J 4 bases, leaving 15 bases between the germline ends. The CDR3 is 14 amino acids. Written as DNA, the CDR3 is TGCAGTGCTAGTCACCCCAGGGGTGCCACTGAAGCTTTCTTT. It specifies CSASHPRGATEAFF.

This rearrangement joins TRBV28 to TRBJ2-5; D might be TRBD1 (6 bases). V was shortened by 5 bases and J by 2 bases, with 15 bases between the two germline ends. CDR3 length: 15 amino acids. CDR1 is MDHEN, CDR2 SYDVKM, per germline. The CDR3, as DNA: TGTGCCAGCAGTCCGGTCCACAGGGCGCAAGAGACCCAGTACTTC. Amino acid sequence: CASSPVHRAQETQYF. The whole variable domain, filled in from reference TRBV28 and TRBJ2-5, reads DVKVTQSSRYLVKRTGEKVFLECVQDMDHENMFWYRQDPGLGLRLIYFSYDVKMKEKGDIPEGYSVSREKKERFSLILESASTNQTSMYLCASSPVHRAQETQYFGPGTRLLVL.

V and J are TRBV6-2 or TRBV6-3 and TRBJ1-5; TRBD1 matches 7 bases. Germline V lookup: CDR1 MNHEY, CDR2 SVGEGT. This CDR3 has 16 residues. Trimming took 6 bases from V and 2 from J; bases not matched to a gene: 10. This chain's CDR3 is CASSHSRGRGNQPQHF. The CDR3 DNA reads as TGTGCCAGCAGCCACTCAAGGGGGCGAGGCAATCAGCCCCAGCATTTT.

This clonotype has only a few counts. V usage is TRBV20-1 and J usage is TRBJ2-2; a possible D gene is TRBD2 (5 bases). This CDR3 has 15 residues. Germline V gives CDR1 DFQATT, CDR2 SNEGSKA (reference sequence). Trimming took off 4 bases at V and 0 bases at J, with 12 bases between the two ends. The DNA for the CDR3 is TGCAGTGCTACCCTTGGCGGGTCGAACACCGGGGAGCTGTTTTTT. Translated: CSATLGGSNTGELFF.

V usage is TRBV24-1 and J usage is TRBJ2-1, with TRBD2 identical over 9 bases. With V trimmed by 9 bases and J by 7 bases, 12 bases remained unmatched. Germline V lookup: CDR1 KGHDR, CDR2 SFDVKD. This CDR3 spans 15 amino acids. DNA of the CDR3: TGTGCCACCGGGGGGGCTAGCGGGAATAGAAATGAGCAGTTCTTC. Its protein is CATGGASGNRNEQFF.

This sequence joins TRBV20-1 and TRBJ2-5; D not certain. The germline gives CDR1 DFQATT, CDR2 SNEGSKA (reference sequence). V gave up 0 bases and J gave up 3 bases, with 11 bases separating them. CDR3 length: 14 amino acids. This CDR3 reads CSARDWVLEETQYF. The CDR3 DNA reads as TGCAGTGCTAGAGATTGGGTTTTGGAAGAGACCCAGTACTTC.

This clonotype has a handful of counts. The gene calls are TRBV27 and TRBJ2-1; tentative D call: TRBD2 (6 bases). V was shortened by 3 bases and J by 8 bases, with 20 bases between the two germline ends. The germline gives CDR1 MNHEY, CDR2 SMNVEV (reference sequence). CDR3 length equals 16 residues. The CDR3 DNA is TGTGCCAGCAGTTTGATCGGTGGGGCGGGGTTGGATGAGCAGTTCTTC. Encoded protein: CASSLIGGAGLDEQFF.

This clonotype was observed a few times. The CDR3 DNA reads as TGTGCCAGCAGCCACAACCTGGGACTAGCGGGGGCGACAACCTACGAGCAGTACTTC. Its protein product is CASSHNLGLAGATTYEQYF. The chain has TRBV4-2 and TRBJ2-7, with 14 bases aligning to TRBD2. Trimming at V came to 3 bases and at J to 2 bases, leaving 12 bases not matched to a gene. Germline CDR1 LGHNA, CDR2 YNFKEQ. CDR3 size: 19 residues.